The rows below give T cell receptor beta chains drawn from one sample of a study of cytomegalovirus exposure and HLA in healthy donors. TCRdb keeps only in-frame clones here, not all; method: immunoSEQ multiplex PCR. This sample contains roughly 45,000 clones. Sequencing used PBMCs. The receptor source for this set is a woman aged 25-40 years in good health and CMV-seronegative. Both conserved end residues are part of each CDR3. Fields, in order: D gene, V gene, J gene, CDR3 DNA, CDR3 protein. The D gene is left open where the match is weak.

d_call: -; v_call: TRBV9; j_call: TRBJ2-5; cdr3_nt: TGTGCCAGCAGCGATGCCCCCGCACAGGGTGAGACCCAGTACTTC; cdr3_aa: CASSDAPAQGETQYF
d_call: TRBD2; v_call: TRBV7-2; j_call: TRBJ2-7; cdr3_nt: TGTGCCAGCAGCCCGAGACTAGCGGGAGGGACCCGGGACGAGCAGTACTTC; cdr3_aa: CASSPRLAGGTRDEQYF
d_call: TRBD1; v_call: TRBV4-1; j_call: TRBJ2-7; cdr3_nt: TGCGCCAGCAGCCAATCCCCCGGGGACAGGGGTGGTGAGCAGTACTTC; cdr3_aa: CASSQSPGDRGGEQYF
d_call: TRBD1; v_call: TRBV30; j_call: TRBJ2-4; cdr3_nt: TGTGCCTGGAGTGTATCCCAGGGGGCTGGGGGATGGGGAGCCAAAAACATTCAGTACTTC; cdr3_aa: CAWSVSQGAGGWGAKNIQYF
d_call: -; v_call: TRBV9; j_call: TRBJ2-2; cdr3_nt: TGTGCCAGCAGCGTGGCCGGGAGCGGGACCGGGGAGCTGTTTTTT; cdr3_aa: CASSVAGSGTGELFF
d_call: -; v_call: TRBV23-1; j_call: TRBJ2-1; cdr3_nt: TGCGCCAGCAGTCATTGGACAGTAGGGTCGATCCACAATGAGCAGTTCTTC; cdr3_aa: CASSHWTVGSIHNEQFF
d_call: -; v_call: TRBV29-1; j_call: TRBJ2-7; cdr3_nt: TGCAGCGCCGCCGACAGACTTCGGGACGAGCAGTACTTC; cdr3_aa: CSAADRLRDEQYF
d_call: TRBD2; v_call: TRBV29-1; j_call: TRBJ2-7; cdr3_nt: TGCAGCGTCGAATCCCGCCTAGCGGGGGAGCAGTACTTC; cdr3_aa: CSVESRLAGEQYF
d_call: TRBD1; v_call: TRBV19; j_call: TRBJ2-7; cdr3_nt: TGTGCCAGTAGTATAGGGACAGGTCCCTCCTACGAGCAGTACTTC; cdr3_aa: CASSIGTGPSYEQYF
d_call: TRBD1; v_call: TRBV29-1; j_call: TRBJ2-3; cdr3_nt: TGCAGCGGGGAACGGCAGGGGGCAGATACGCAGTATTTT; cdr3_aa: CSGERQGADTQYF
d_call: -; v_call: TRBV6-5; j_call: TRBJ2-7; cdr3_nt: TGTGCCAGCAGTTACACCATCGGGAGCTCCTACGAGCAGTACTTC; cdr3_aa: CASSYTIGSSYEQYF
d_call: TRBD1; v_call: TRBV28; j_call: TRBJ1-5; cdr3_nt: TGTGCCAGCCGCCCCGGACAGGGGATAAATCAGCCCCAGCATTTT; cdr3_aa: CASRPGQGINQPQHF
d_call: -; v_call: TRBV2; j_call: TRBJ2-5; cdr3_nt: TGTGCCAGCAAAATTCGCCTGGGCCCAAAGACCCAGTACTTC; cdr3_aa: CASKIRLGPKTQYF
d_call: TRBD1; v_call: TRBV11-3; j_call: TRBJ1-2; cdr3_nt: TGTGCCAGAGGACAGGGTGGTTCTGGCTACACCTTC; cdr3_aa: CARGQGGSGYTF
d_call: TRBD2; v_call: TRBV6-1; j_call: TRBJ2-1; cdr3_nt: TGTGCCAGCAGTGGACTAGCGGAGGTTAATGAGCAGTTCTTC; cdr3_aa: CASSGLAEVNEQFF
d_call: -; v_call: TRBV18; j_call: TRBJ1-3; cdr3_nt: TGTGCCAGCTCACCAGGCGTCCAGGGCTCTGGAAACACCATATATTTT; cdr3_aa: CASSPGVQGSGNTIYF
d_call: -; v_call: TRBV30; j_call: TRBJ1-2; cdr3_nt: TGTGCCTGGAGTGTGGGCGACAGTGGATTCTATGGCTACACCTTC; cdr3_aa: CAWSVGDSGFYGYTF
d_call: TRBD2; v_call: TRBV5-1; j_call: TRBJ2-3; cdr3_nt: TGCGCCAGCCAGCGGGGGGGGGTCAGCACAGATACGCAGTATTTT; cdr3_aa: CASQRGGVSTDTQYF
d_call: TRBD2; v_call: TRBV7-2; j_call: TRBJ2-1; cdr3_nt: TGTGCCAGCAGCTTAGCGGCGGGAGAGTACAATGAGCAGTTCTTC; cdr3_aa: CASSLAAGEYNEQFF
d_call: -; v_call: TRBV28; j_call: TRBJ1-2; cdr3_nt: TGTGCCAGCAGTGGGGGGGACATGGAGCTTCTGAACTATGGCTACACCTTC; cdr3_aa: CASSGGDMELLNYGYTF
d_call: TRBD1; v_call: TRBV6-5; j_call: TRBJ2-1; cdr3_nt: TGTGCCAGCAGACCCGACAGGGGGCCCAATGAGCAGTTCTTC; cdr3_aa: CASRPDRGPNEQFF
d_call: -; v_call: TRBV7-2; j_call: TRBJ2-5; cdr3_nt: TGTGCCAGCAGCCGGGAGTGGGGCCAAGAGACCCAGTACTTC; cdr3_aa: CASSREWGQETQYF
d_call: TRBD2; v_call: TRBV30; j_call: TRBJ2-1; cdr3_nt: TGTGCCTGGATTAGCGGGAGGGCCCGCAATGAGCAGTTCTTC; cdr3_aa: CAWISGRARNEQFF
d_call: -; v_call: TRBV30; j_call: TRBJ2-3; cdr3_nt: TGTGCCTGGACCCCCCCGGGCACAGATACGCAGTATTTT; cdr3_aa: CAWTPPGTDTQYF